The source of this TCR beta chain is a study of T cell changes during pregnancy in multiple sclerosis. This CDR3 has 15 residues. The germline gives CDR1 MDHEN, CDR2 SYDVKM. V dropped 6 bases and J dropped 2; count of bases not matched to a gene: 8. TCRdb's copy holds only in-frame clones and misses some; the assay was immunoSEQ multiplex PCR. The data contain roughly 40,000 clones, 80% to 95% of them seen just once; the ten biggest clones take up approximately 0.44%. This sequence was found in a female donor with multiple sclerosis, enrolled in a pregnancy study. The chain couples TRBV28 to TRBJ2-7, with 9 bases fitting TRBD1. The sequenced sample was CD4+ T cells from peripheral blood mononuclear cells, obtained in the third trimester of pregnancy. This CDR3 is CASRTAGTGTYEQYF. CDR3 nucleotides: TGTGCCAGCAGGACGGCCGGGACAGGGACCTACGAGCAGTACTTC.